The 26 T cell receptor beta chains below were found in one sample sequenced in a study of vaccination effects on CD4 cells after COVID-19. Their target antigens are unknown. Sequencing followed a ViraFEST assay step that expanded antigen-specific CD4+ T cells with viral peptide pools. Following culture for roughly 10 days, CD4+ T cells were isolated. Each vaccine recipient was nucleocapsid antibody negative and had no prior SARS-CoV-2 infection. Assay: immunoSEQ multiplex PCR; the TCRdb copy retains only in-frame clones and omits some. The sample records around 28,000 clones, 75% to 85% being singletons. The sample here was CD4+ T cells from PBMCs cultured with SARS-CoV-2 spike peptides, taken before COVID-19 vaccination. The receptors derive from a human donor who received a COVID-19 vaccine.

The chain combines TRBV15 with TRBJ2-3; TRBD2 matches at 13 bases. Trimming at V came to 2 bases and at J to 5 bases, leaving 4 bases not matched to a gene. Germline-derived CDR1 and CDR2 are LNHNV and YYDKDF (reference sequence). This CDR3 has 16 residues. CDR3 coding DNA: TGTGCCACCAGCAGACGGGGACTAGCGGGAAAAGATACGCAGTATTTT. Amino acids: CATSRRGLAGKDTQYF.

The chain links TRBV6-2 or TRBV6-3 to TRBJ1-1, with 8 bases lining up with TRBD1. This CDR3 has 16 residues. V lost 4 bases to trimming and J lost 4 bases; unmatched junction nucleotides: 11. The germline gives CDR1 MNHEY, CDR2 SVGEGT. CDR3 sequence reads: CASSSGSGQGGTEAFF. The CDR3 DNA reads as TGTGCCAGCAGTTCGGGATCAGGACAGGGAGGCACTGAAGCTTTCTTT.

The chain uses TRBV4-1 and TRBJ1-1; possible D gene TRBD1, 5 bases. The CDR3 has 13 residues. Trimming removed 0 bases from V and 7 bases from J, with 9 bases in between. CDR1 is MGHRA, CDR2 YSYEKL, per germline. The CDR3 region is CASSQDWGSEAFF. Written as DNA, the CDR3 is TGCGCCAGCAGCCAAGACTGGGGCAGTGAAGCTTTCTTT.

The CDR3, as DNA: TGTGCCAGCAGCTTAGGGGGCAGGGTAGACTATGGCTACACCTTC. It yields the protein CASSLGGRVDYGYTF. This rearrangement joins TRBV7-2 to TRBJ1-2, with D possibly TRBD1 on 5 matching bases. This CDR3 has 15 amino acids. V lost 1 base, J lost 3 bases, and 12 bases lay in between. Germline values: CDR1 SGHTA, CDR2 FQGNSA.

The chain carries TRBV6-2 or TRBV6-3 and TRBJ1-1, with D possibly being TRBD1 (6 bases). With 4 bases removed from V and 6 bases from J, the gap between germline ends came to 15 bases. This CDR3 is built from 14 residues. Germline V gene sequence: CDR1 MNHEY, CDR2 SVGEGT. CDR3 in DNA: TGTGCCAGCAGTTTGGTCACAGGGATCTCTGAAGCTTTCTTT. Amino acid sequence: CASSLVTGISEAFF.

The V call is TRBV5-1, the J call TRBJ2-1, with 8 bases fitting TRBD2. Trimming at V came to 0 bases and at J to 2 bases, leaving 4 bases not matched to a gene. Germline CDR1 SGHRS, CDR2 YFSETQ. The CDR3 extends over 16 amino acids. CDR3 amino acids: CASSLDGGAPYNEQFF. As DNA, the CDR3 is TGCGCCAGCAGCTTGGACGGGGGGGCCCCCTACAATGAGCAGTTCTTC.

The rearrangement links TRBV6-5 to TRBJ2-1; TRBD2 matches at 8 bases. After removal of 7 bases from V and 3 bases from J, the junction contained 8 bases not matched to a gene. Germline CDR1 and CDR2: MNHEY and SVGAGI. This CDR3 contains 15 residues. The chain's CDR3 is CASTQRGLFYNEQFF. CDR3 bases: TGTGCCAGCACTCAGCGGGGGCTTTTCTACAATGAGCAGTTCTTC.

The CDR3 region is CASSVGLAGAGSDTQYF. The CDR3 DNA is TGCGCCAGCAGCGTGGGACTAGCGGGAGCCGGGTCAGATACGCAGTATTTT. The chain links TRBV5-1 to TRBJ2-3, with 14 bases identical to TRBD2. This CDR3 region has 17 residues. Trimming took 4 bases from V and 4 from J; bases not matched to a gene: 8. CDR1 and CDR2 (germline): SGHRS, YFSETQ.

The chain employs TRBV27 and TRBJ2-3; 11 bases align to TRBD2. The CDR3 is made up of 18 amino acids. The junction had 15 bases not matched to a gene; V was cut back by 10 bases and J by 0 bases. Germline CDR1 and CDR2: MNHEY and SMNVEV (reference sequence). Here the CDR3 reads CATGGLAGGLRSTDTQYF. CDR3 bases: TGTGCCACCGGTGGCCTAGCGGGGGGCTTACGCAGCACAGATACGCAGTATTTT.

This clone has more than one count but fewer than ten. The chain links TRBV4-1 to TRBJ2-5; 15 bases match TRBD2. With 4 bases clipped from V and 5 bases from J, the junction kept 5 bases outside the gene matches. CDR1 and CDR2 (germline): MGHRA, YSYEKL. CDR3 size: 16 residues. In DNA, the CDR3 is TGCGCCAGCAGCCTGGGACTAGCGGGAGGAATGGAGACCCAGTACTTC. Protein sequence: CASSLGLAGGMETQYF.

This sequence joins TRBV28 and TRBJ1-5; D is possibly TRBD1 (5 bases). V lost 2 bases to trimming and J lost 6 bases, with 8 bases between them. This CDR3 has 13 residues. The V gene's germline CDR1 is MDHEN and CDR2 SYDVKM. The CDR3: CASSLAGGQPQHF. The CDR3 coding sequence is TGTGCCAGCAGTTTAGCGGGGGGTCAGCCCCAGCATTTT.

The rearrangement joins TRBV6-1 to TRBJ2-3; 7 bases are shared with TRBD2. This CDR3 is 15 amino acids long. V dropped 2 bases and J dropped 0; count of bases not matched to a gene: 2. From germline, CDR1 is MNHNS and CDR2 SASEGT. CDR3 region: CASSELAGSTDTQYF. The CDR3 DNA reads TGTGCCAGCAGTGAATTAGCGGGCAGCACAGATACGCAGTATTTT.

This sequence joins TRBV5-4 and TRBJ2-5, with D uncertain. Germline V gene data show CDR1 as SGHNT and CDR2 as YYREEE (reference sequence). Trimming stripped 2 bases from V and 3 bases from J, with 8 bases between. The CDR3 extends over 13 amino acids. CDR3 sequence (DNA): TGTGCCAGCAGCTTTTCCCAAAAAGAGACCCAGTACTTC. Protein sequence: CASSFSQKETQYF.

This clone occurred a few times. The rearrangement joins TRBV19 to TRBJ1-5; the D gene is possibly TRBD1 (6 bases). From germline, CDR1 is LNHDA and CDR2 SQIVND (reference sequence). V was trimmed by 6 bases and J by 7 bases, leaving 13 bases between them. CDR3 length: 13 residues. CDR3 region: CASSWQGRQPQHF. CDR3 sequence (DNA): TGTGCCAGTAGCTGGCAGGGGCGGCAGCCCCAGCATTTT.

The chain couples TRBV5-1 to TRBJ2-7; D gene uncertain. Germline loops: CDR1 SGHRS, CDR2 YFSETQ. The CDR3 spans 12 residues. V lost 5 bases and J lost 3, with 9 bases in between. The CDR3 sequence is CASSRNSYEQYF. CDR3 bases: TGCGCCAGCAGTCGAAACAGCTACGAGCAGTACTTC. The full variable domain, rest sourced from reference TRBV5-1 and TRBJ2-7, is KAGVTQTPRYLIKTRGQQVTLSCSPISGHRSVSWYQQTPGQGLQFLFEYFSETQRNKGNFPGRFSGRQFSNSRSEMNVSTLELGDSALYLCASSRNSYEQYFGPGTRLTVT.

This clone was found a few times. The gene calls are TRBV6-1 and TRBJ2-7; 7 nucleotides align to TRBD2. This CDR3 spans 13 amino acids. V was clipped by 1 base and J by 9 bases; unmatched bases: 6. Germline loops: CDR1 MNHNS, CDR2 SASEGT. The CDR3 sequence is CASSEGGGYGQYF. The DNA for the CDR3 is TGTGCCAGCAGTGAAGGGGGAGGGTATGGGCAGTACTTC.

The CDR3 protein is CASSQDGKGGNSPLHF. CDR3 DNA: TGTGCCAGCAGCCAAGATGGGAAGGGAGGAAATTCACCCCTCCACTTT. The chain is built from TRBV4-2 and TRBJ1-6; D is unclear. There are 16 residues in the CDR3. The germline V gene encodes CDR1 LGHNA and CDR2 YNFKEQ. V was cut by 0 bases and J by 7 bases, with 13 bases left in between.

The chain recombines TRBV12-5 with TRBJ2-7; D is perhaps TRBD1 (5 bases). CDR1 is LGHNT and CDR2 is FRNRAP in the germline V gene. The V and J ends lost 5 bases and 0 bases respectively, with 5 bases between them. There are 12 residues in the CDR3. The CDR3 region has the DNA TGTGCTAGTGGTAGGGGCTCCTACGAGCAGTACTTC. It is translated as CASGRGSYEQYF. The variable domain in full, with the rest retrieved from reference TRBV12-5 and TRBJ2-7, is DARVTQTPRHKVTEMGQEVTMRCQPILGHNTVFWYRQTMMQGLELLAYFRNRAPLDDSGMPKDRFSAEMPDATLATLKIQPSEPRDSAVYFCASGRGSYEQYFGPGTRLTVT.

This chain joins TRBV18 and TRBJ1-5; 10 bases agree with TRBD1. With 0 bases clipped from V and 4 bases from J, the junction kept 6 bases outside the gene matches. The CDR3 sequence is 17 residues long. From germline, CDR1 is KGHSH and CDR2 LQKENI. For the CDR3, the DNA is TGTGCCAGCTCACCACCCGGGACAGGGGTATCAAATCAGCCCCAGCATTTT. It codes for CASSPPGTGVSNQPQHF.

The V and J genes are TRBV29-1 and TRBJ1-1, with 10 bases identical to TRBD1. Looked up from germline, CDR1 is SQVTM and CDR2 is ANQGSEA. V lost 4 bases to trimming and J lost 7 bases; unmatched junction nucleotides: 3. The CDR3 is made up of 12 amino acids. CDR3 bases: TGCAGCGTTGGACAGGGGGCAGGTGAAGCTTTCTTT. Its translation: CSVGQGAGEAFF.

The chain uses TRBV5-1 and TRBJ2-3; D ambiguous. The length of the CDR3 is 13 residues. With 5 bases removed from V and 3 bases from J, the gap between germline ends came to 10 bases. CDR1 SGHRS and CDR2 YFSETQ come from the germline V gene. The chain's CDR3 is CASRTSTTDTQYF. The CDR3 DNA is TGCGCCAGCAGAACTTCGACGACAGATACGCAGTATTTT.

V gene TRBV19 combines with J gene TRBJ1-6, with D hard to call. The germline V gene encodes CDR1 LNHDA and CDR2 SQIVND (reference sequence). CDR3 length equals 13 residues. V lost 5 bases and J 0 bases, leaving 2 bases between the germline ends. CDR3: CASSDSYNSPLHF. The CDR3 nucleotides are TGTGCCAGTAGTGACTCCTATAATTCACCCCTCCACTTT.

V is TRBV19 and J is TRBJ2-7; 12 nucleotides align to TRBD2. Germline-derived CDR1 and CDR2 are LNHDA and SQIVND (reference sequence). V lost 7 bases and J lost 7; bases outside the gene matches: 17. The CDR3 runs to 17 residues. The CDR3 DNA is TGTGCCAGTACCTTACCCCCCAGACTAGCGGGGGTGTGGGAGCAGTACTTC. Translation: CASTLPPRLAGVWEQYF.

The chain employs TRBV14 and TRBJ1-2, with D unclear. The CDR3 is made up of 14 amino acids. The germline gives CDR1 SGHDN, CDR2 FVKESK. Trimming shortened V by 1 base and J by 5 bases, and 11 bases separated the two germline ends. The CDR3 protein is CASSQVQGYYGYTF. CDR3 DNA sequence: TGTGCCAGCAGCCAAGTTCAAGGGTATTATGGCTACACCTTC.

This clone was detected only a few times. This rearrangement joins TRBV29-1 to TRBJ2-2; unclear D gene. The CDR3 length is 14 residues. The ends were cut back, 4 bases at V and 0 bases at J, with 9 bases in the middle. The germline CDR1 and CDR2 sequences are SQVTM and ANQGSEA. The DNA of the CDR3 is TGCAGCGTTGCTCAAAGTCCGAACACCGGGGAGCTGTTTTTT. Translating it yields CSVAQSPNTGELFF.

V gene TRBV5-1 combines with J gene TRBJ2-1; no definite D call. The V end lost 0 bases, the J end lost 9 bases, and 7 bases lay between the germline ends. Germline V CDR1 and CDR2: SGHRS, YFSETQ. This CDR3 is built from 12 residues. DNA for the CDR3: TGCGCCAGCAGCTTGGAGGGTGGTGAGCAGTTCTTC. Its protein is CASSLEGGEQFF.